The clone carrying this TCR beta chain was observed a single time. The sample has other DNA sequences that encode this CDR3 too. This entry belongs to a study of blood T cell repertoires in COVID-19. Profiling relied on immunoSEQ multiplex PCR, and the TCRdb table lists in-frame clones only, not all of them. Counted here are a few hundred thousand clones, 81% occurring once; the ten biggest clones make up around 1.1%. The V gene's germline CDR1 is MNHEY and CDR2 SVGAGI. With 11 bases removed from V and 5 bases from J, the gap between germline ends came to 12 bases. The CDR3 spans 11 residues. This receptor was identified in a human donor with acute or convalescent COVID-19. The donor label of this sample is uncertain. V usage is TRBV6-5 and J usage is TRBJ1-1; D is possibly TRBD1 (6 bases). The sample taken for sequencing was peripheral blood. The CDR3 reads CAAWGQTEAFF. In DNA, the CDR3 is TGTGCCGCATGGGGGCAAACTGAAGCTTTCTTT.